These 17 T cell receptor beta chains came from one sample sequenced in a study of CXCR3-negative and CXCR3-positive naive CD8 T cells. It was by 5' RACE with UMI labels that the TRB cDNA libraries were prepared. TCRdb reworked the 5' RACE reads into one entry per CDR3 protein, no DNA. The clone table shows 70,000 to 95,000 distinct CDR3 sequences, with the ten largest holding over 1.5%. Source material: naive CXCR3- CD8+ T cells from blood. Subset meaning: CD45RO-CCR7+CD27+CD95- naive CD8+ T cells lacking CXCR3 (TNR3-). The receptors stem from a human donor in good health. Some clones in this sample may be carry-over from other donors' samples.

The CDR3 loop reads CASSLWGGTGAYNEQFF. The V call is TRBV12-3 or TRBV12-4, the J call TRBJ2-1; the TCRdb call, TRBD1, lacks DNA for checking. The CDR3 is made up of 17 amino acids.

The rearrangement links TRBV29-1 to TRBJ2-5; TCRdb calls TRBD1, which cannot be checked without DNA. Germline CDR1 and CDR2: SQVTM and ANQGSEA. The CDR3 covers 12 residues. CDR3 sequence reads: CSTGGFGETQYF.

The chain carries TRBV12-3 or TRBV12-4 and TRBJ1-6; TCRdb reports TRBD1, a call that lacks DNA to check it against. The CDR3 length is 14 residues. CDR3 loop: CASSFREGAGGLHF.

The chain combines TRBV29-1 with TRBJ2-7; TCRdb outputs TRBD1, but without DNA this stays unchecked. The CDR3 loop spans 12 amino acids. CDR1 SQVTM and CDR2 ANQGSEA come from the germline V gene. The CDR3 loop is CSADVQGREQYF.

This chain connects TRBV6-5 to TRBJ2-1; without DNA, the TCRdb call of TRBD1 cannot be checked. This CDR3 contains 15 residues. The germline CDR1 and CDR2 sequences are MNHEY and SVGAGI. CDR3 amino acids: CASSQQGYSYNEQFF.

The chain combines TRBV28 with TRBJ2-1; the TCRdb D gene call, TRBD1, has no DNA to confirm it. The germline gives CDR1 MDHEN, CDR2 SYDVKM. This CDR3 spans 13 amino acids. The CDR3 reads CASSQGTTNEQFF.

The genes are TRBV29-1 and TRBJ2-1; TCRdb's D call of TRBD1 is untestable without DNA. The CDR3 sequence is 13 residues long. Germline CDR1 is SQVTM and CDR2 is ANQGSEA. CDR3 loop: CSVRTGIDNEQFF.

The chain couples TRBV15 to TRBJ1-1. Germline values: CDR1 LNHNV, CDR2 YYDKDF (reference sequence). This CDR3 comprises 14 residues. The CDR3 here is CATSRGGGGTEAFF.

This chain joins TRBV14 and TRBJ2-7; with no DNA, the TCRdb D assignment of TRBD2 cannot be verified. CDR1 is SGHDN and CDR2 is FVKESK in the germline V gene. The CDR3 totals 15 residues. CDR3 loop: CASSQVRALPYEQYF. Full variable domain (outside the CDR3, taken from reference TRBV14 and TRBJ2-7): EAGVTQFPSHSVIEKGQTVTLRCDPISGHDNLYWYRRVMGKEIKFLLHFVKESKQDESGMPNNRFLAERTGGTYSTLKVQPAELEDSGVYFCASSQVRALPYEQYFGPGTRLTVT.

The chain combines TRBV7-8 with TRBJ2-3; there is no DNA to check the TCRdb D call of TRBD1. This CDR3 comprises 17 residues. CDR1 is SGHVS, CDR2 FQNEAQ, per germline. CDR3 amino acids: CASSSPPPQGREDTQYF.

V gene TRBV5-5 combines with J gene TRBJ2-3; TCRdb picks TRBD2, but there is no DNA to check that call. The CDR3 consists of 17 residues. The germline V gene encodes CDR1 SGHKS and CDR2 YYEKEE (reference sequence). The CDR3 protein is CASSLVPSGGVTDTQYF.

CDR3 in amino acids: CSAEDGKTSTDTQYF. The chain combines TRBV29-1 with TRBJ2-3; TCRdb gives TRBD1 as the D gene, but with no DNA this cannot be confirmed. The CDR3 runs 15 residues. CDR1 is SQVTM and CDR2 is ANQGSEA in the germline V gene.

The chain couples TRBV4-2 to TRBJ2-1; TCRdb proposes TRBD2, but this gene call is untestable without DNA. In germline, CDR1 is LGHNA, CDR2 YNFKEQ. The CDR3 consists of 16 residues. This chain's CDR3 is CASSQVSQGGYNEQFF.

V usage is TRBV6-6 and J usage is TRBJ2-4; TCRdb names TRBD2, which stays unverified in the absence of DNA. The CDR3 runs 17 residues. CDR1 and CDR2 from the germline V gene are MNHNY and SVGAGI (reference sequence). The CDR3 here is CASSGTLAGDPKNIQYF.

The V and J genes are TRBV29-1 and TRBJ2-1; the TCRdb call, TRBD2, lacks DNA for checking. Germline CDR1 is SQVTM and CDR2 is ANQGSEA. This CDR3 spans 14 amino acids. CDR3 sequence reads: CSLQNIGSRNEQFF.

The J gene is TRBJ1-3, the V gene TRBV15. The CDR3 spans 16 residues. Germline V lookup: CDR1 LNHNV, CDR2 YYDKDF (reference sequence). The CDR3 sequence: CATSRDAGMSGNTIYF. Full variable domain (rest looked up from reference TRBV15 and TRBJ1-3): DAMVIQNPRYQVTQFGKPVTLSCSQTLNHNVMYWYQQKSSQAPKLLFHYYDKDFNNEADTPDNFQSRRPNTSFCFLDIRSPGLGDTAMYLCATSRDAGMSGNTIYFGEGSWLTVV.

This chain uses TRBV7-9 with TRBJ1-6; TCRdb outputs TRBD1, but without DNA this stays unchecked. The CDR3 runs 18 residues. In germline, CDR1 is SEHNR, CDR2 FQNEAQ (reference sequence). The CDR3 sequence: CASSWERQPNSYNSPLHF.